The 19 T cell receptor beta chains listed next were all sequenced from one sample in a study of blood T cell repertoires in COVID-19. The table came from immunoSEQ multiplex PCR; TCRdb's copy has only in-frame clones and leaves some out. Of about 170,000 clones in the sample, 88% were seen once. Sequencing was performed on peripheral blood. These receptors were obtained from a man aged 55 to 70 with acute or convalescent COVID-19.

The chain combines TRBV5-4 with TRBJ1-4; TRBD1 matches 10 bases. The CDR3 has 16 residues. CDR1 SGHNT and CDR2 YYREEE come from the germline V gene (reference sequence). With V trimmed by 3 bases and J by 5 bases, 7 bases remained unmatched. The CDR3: CASSSGWGQGNEKLFF. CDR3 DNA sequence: TGTGCCAGCAGCTCGGGGTGGGGACAGGGGAATGAAAAACTGTTTTTT. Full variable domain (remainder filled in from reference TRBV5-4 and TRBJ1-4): ETGVTQSPTHLIKTRGQQVTLRCSSQSGHNTVSWYQQALGQGPQFIFQYYREEENGRGNFPPRFSGLQFPNYSSELNVNALELDDSALYLCASSSGWGQGNEKLFFGSGTQLSVL.

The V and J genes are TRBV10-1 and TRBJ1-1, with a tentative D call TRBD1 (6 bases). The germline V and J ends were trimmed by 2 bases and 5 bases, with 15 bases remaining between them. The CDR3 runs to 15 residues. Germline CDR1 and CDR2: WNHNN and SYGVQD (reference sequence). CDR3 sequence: CASSERRGRGTEAFF. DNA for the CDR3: TGCGCCAGCAGTGAGCGCCGGGGAAGGGGGACTGAAGCTTTCTTT.

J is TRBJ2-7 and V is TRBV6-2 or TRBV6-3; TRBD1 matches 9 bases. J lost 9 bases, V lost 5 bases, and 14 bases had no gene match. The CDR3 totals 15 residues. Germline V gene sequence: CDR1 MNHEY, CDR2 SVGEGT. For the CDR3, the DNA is TGTGCCAGCAGTCCCGTCCCTCACAGGGGGCAAGTGCAGTACGTC. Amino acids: CASSPVPHRGQVQYV.

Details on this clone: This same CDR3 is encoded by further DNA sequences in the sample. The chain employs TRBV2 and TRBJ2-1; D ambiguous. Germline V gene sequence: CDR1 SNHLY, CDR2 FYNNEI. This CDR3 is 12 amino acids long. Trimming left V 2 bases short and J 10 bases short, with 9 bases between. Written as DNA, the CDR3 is TGTGCCAGCAGTGAATTGATGAGGGAGCAGTTCTTC. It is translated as CASSELMREQFF.

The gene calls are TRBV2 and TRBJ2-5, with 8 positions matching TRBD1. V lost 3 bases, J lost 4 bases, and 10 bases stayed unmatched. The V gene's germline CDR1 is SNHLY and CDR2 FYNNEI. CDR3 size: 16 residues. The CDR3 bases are TGTGCCAGCAGTGAGGCCCTCTCAGGGGGCTCAGAGACCCAGTACTTC. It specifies CASSEALSGGSETQYF.

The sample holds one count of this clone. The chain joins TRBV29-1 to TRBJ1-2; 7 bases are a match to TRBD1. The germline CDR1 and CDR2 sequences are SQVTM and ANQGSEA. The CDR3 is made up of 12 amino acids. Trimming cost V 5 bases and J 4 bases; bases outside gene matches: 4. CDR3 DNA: TGCAGCGTTCTGGACAGGACCTATGGCTACACCTTC. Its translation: CSVLDRTYGYTF.

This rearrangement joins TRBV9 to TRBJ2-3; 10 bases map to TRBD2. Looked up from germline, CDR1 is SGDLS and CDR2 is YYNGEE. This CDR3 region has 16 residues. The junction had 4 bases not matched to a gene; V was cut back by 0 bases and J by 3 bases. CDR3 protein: CASSVALAGATDTQYF. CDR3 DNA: TGTGCCAGCAGCGTAGCTCTAGCGGGAGCGACAGATACGCAGTATTTT.

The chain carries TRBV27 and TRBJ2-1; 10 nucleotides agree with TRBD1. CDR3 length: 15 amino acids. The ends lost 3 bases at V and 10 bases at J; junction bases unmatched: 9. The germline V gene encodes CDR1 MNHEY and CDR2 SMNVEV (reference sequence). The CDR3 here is CASSLIRDRGNEQFF. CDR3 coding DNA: TGTGCCAGCAGTTTGATCCGGGACAGGGGAAACGAGCAGTTCTTC.

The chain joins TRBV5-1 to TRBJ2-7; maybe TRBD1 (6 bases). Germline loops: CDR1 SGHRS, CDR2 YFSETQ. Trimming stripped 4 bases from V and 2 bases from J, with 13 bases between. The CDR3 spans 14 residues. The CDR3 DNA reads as TGCGCCAGCAGCCCAACGACAGGCGCCTACGAGCAGTACTTC. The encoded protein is CASSPTTGAYEQYF.

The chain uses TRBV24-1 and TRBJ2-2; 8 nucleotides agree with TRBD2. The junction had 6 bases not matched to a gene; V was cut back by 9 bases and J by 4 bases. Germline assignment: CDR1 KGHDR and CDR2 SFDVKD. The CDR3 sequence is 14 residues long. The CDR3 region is CATLAGGSTGELFF. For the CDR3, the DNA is TGTGCCACCTTGGCGGGGGGTAGCACCGGGGAGCTGTTTTTT.

In DNA form, the CDR3 reads TGTGCCAGCAGCGATGCAGGGGGGTATGGCTACACCTTC. Translated, it gives CASSDAGGYGYTF. This chain joins TRBV9 and TRBJ1-2; TRBD1 aligns across 7 bases. The CDR3 loop spans 13 amino acids. Looked up from germline, CDR1 is SGDLS and CDR2 is YYNGEE. V dropped 3 bases and J dropped 5; count of bases not matched to a gene: 4.

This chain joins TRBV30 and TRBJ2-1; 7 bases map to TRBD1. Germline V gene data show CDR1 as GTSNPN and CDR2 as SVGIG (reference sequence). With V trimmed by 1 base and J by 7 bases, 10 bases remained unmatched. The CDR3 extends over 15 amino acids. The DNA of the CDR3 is TGTGCCTGGAGTGACAGGGGTTTGGTTCTTAATGAGCAGTTCTTC. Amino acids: CAWSDRGLVLNEQFF.

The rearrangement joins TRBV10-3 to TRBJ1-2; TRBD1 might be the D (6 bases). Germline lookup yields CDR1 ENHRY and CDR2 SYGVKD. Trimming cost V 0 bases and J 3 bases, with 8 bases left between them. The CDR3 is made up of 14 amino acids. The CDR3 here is CAISESRTDYGYTF. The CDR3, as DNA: TGTGCCATCAGTGAGTCCAGGACAGACTATGGCTACACCTTC.

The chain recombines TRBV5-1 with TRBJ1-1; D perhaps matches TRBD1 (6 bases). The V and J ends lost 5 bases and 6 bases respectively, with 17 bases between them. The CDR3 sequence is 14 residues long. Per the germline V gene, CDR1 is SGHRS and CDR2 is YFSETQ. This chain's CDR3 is CASRPTQGLAEAFF. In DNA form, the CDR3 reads TGCGCCAGCAGACCCACTCAGGGGCTAGCTGAAGCTTTCTTT.

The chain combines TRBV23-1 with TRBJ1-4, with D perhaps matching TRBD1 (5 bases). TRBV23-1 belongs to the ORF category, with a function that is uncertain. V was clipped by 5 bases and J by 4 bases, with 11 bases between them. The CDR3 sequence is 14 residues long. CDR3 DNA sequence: TGCGCCAGCAGTGGGGGAGGGAATAATGAAAAACTGTTTTTT. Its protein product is CASSGGGNNEKLFF.

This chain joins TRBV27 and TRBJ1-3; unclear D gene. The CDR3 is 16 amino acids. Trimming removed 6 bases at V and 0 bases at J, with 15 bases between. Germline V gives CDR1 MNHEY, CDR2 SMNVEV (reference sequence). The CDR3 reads CASSRKPHVSGNTIYF. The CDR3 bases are TGTGCCAGCAGCAGAAAACCACACGTCTCTGGAAACACCATATATTTT.

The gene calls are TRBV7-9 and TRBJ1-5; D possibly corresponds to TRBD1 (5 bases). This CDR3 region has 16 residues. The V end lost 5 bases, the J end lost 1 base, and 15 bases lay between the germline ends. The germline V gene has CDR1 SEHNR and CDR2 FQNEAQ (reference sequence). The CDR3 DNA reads TGTGCCAGCAGCCAAACTGGGGCGCGAAGCAATCAGCCCCAGCATTTT. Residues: CASSQTGARSNQPQHF.

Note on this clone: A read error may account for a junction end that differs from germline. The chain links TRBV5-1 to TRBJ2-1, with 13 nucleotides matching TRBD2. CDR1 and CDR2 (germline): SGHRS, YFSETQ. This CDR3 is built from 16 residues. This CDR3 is CASSPGLAGAYNKQFF. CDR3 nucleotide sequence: TGCGCCAGCAGCCCAGGACTAGCGGGAGCTTACAATAAGCAGTTCTTC.

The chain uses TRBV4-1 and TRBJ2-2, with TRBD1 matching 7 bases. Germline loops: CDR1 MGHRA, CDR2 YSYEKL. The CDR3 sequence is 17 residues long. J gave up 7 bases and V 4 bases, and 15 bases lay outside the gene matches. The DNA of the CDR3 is TGCGCCAGCAGCCTTAGCCGAGGGGGCCTTGAGAGCGGGGAGCTGTTTTTT. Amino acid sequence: CASSLSRGGLESGELFF.